A single sample is the source of the 8 T cell receptor beta chains below, sequenced in a study of shared clonotypes between healthy human individuals. Assay: immunoSEQ multiplex PCR; the TCRdb copy retains only in-frame clones and omits some. This repertoire shows about 1,900,000 clones, roughly 94% found once; its top ten account for around 1%. Positively selected for CCR7, the CD45RO-negative cells used as naive CD8 cells excluded terminally differentiated effector memory CD45RA+ cells. The sequencing sample was made of naive CD8+ T cells sorted from blood. The receptor source for this set is a man aged 18 to 30 in good health.

The chain has TRBV27 and TRBJ2-2; tentatively, D is TRBD1 or TRBD2 (7 bases each). Germline CDR1 is MNHEY and CDR2 is SMNVEV (reference sequence). This CDR3 comprises 15 residues. V lost 7 bases and J lost 2, with 14 bases in between. CDR3 protein: CASTTGEGNTGELFF. As DNA, the CDR3 is TGTGCCAGCACTACAGGGGAGGGAAACACCGGGGAGCTGTTTTTT.

The CDR3 loop is CAWSVAGGAPVGAEAFF. CDR3 bases: TGTGCCTGGAGTGTGGCAGGGGGCGCCCCGGTGGGGGCTGAAGCTTTCTTT. The rearrangement joins TRBV30 to TRBJ1-1; 8 nucleotides agree with TRBD1. Unmatched junction bases numbered 15, after V lost 0 bases and J lost 6 bases. Per germline, CDR1 GTSNPN and CDR2 SVGIG (reference sequence). The CDR3 spans 17 residues.

V is TRBV6-5 and J is TRBJ2-2; D might be TRBD2 (5 bases). This CDR3 region has 16 residues. Germline values: CDR1 MNHEY, CDR2 SVGAGI. V was shortened by 2 bases and J by 0 bases, with 10 bases between the two germline ends. The CDR3 sequence: CASSYGDYPNTGELFF. The CDR3, as DNA: TGTGCCAGCAGTTACGGAGACTACCCGAACACCGGGGAGCTGTTTTTT.

This rearrangement joins TRBV27 to TRBJ2-3; D is unclear. V was clipped by 4 bases and J by 1 base, with 15 bases between them. The CDR3 loop spans 16 amino acids. Germline V gene lookup returns CDR1 MNHEY and CDR2 SMNVEV (reference sequence). The CDR3 protein is CASSSALVLGTDTQYF. DNA for the CDR3: TGTGCCAGCAGTTCGGCGCTGGTTCTTGGCACAGATACGCAGTATTTT.

The chain uses TRBV6-5 and TRBJ2-6, with D unclear. The V gene's germline CDR1 is MNHEY and CDR2 SVGAGI. Trimming left V 5 bases short and J 0 bases short, with 5 bases between. The CDR3 loop spans 14 amino acids. This CDR3 is CASSRTSGANVLTF. The CDR3 region has the DNA TGTGCCAGCAGTCGGACCTCTGGGGCCAACGTCCTGACTTTC.

This rearrangement joins TRBV27 to TRBJ2-2; 7 bases map to TRBD2. The CDR3 is made up of 15 amino acids. J gave up 2 bases and V 8 bases, and 8 bases lay outside the gene matches. Germline V CDR1 and CDR2: MNHEY, SMNVEV (reference sequence). This CDR3 reads CASSWGGTNTGELFF. The CDR3, as DNA: TGTGCCAGCTCCTGGGGGGGGACCAACACCGGGGAGCTGTTTTTT.

On this clone: This sample includes further DNA sequences coding for the same CDR3. The chain has TRBV4-1 and TRBJ2-7; D is undetermined. Trimming left V 1 base short and J 4 bases short, with 8 bases between. The CDR3 covers 13 residues. CDR1 MGHRA and CDR2 YSYEKL come from the germline V gene. CDR3 DNA: TGCGCCAGCAGCCAAGTCACGGCGTACGAGCAGTACTTC. This sequence encodes CASSQVTAYEQYF.

The chain carries TRBV5-6 and TRBJ2-7, with 14 bases identical to TRBD2. CDR1 is SGHDT and CDR2 is YYEEEE in the germline V gene. The length of the CDR3 is 18 residues. V lost 3 bases and J lost 1; bases outside the gene matches: 9. CDR3 in amino acids: CASSWGLAGVEVSYEQYF. The CDR3 bases are TGTGCCAGCAGCTGGGGACTAGCGGGAGTCGAAGTTTCCTACGAGCAGTACTTC.